This TCR beta chain was retrieved from a study of blood T cell repertoires in COVID-19. On the study more broadly: PBMCs, B-cell-depleted T cells, or T cells were the source of the cDNA or gDNA that made up the material.

Germline CDR1 SEHNR, CDR2 FQNEAQ (reference sequence). The V end lost 0 bases, the J end lost 5 bases, and 19 bases lay between the germline ends. The CDR3 covers 18 residues. This clone showed up just a few times. Method: immunoSEQ multiplex PCR; TCRdb's copy keeps in-frame clones and lacks some. The sample records fewer than 35,000 clones, roughly 90% being singletons. The clonotype was recovered from a human donor in a cohort sampled during active COVID-19. The sample consisted of peripheral blood. The chain links TRBV7-9 to TRBJ2-2, with D perhaps matching TRBD2 (6 bases). The CDR3 loop reads CASSLALAREVDTGELFF. For the CDR3, the DNA is TGTGCCAGCAGCTTAGCGTTGGCCAGGGAGGTAGATACCGGGGAGCTGTTTTTT.